These 16 T cell receptor beta chains were sequenced from one sample in a study of blood T cell repertoires in COVID-19. Clones were sequenced by immunoSEQ multiplex PCR, and TCRdb holds only the in-frame ones, with some missing. This table has some 310,000 clones, around 86% appearing once. The sample consisted of peripheral blood. Receptors were obtained from a man aged 45-65 years with active or convalescent COVID-19.

The chain recombines TRBV1 with TRBJ2-3; the table's D call TRBD2 went unverified against the DNA. TRBV1 is shown as a pseudogene. The length of the CDR3 is 14 residues. In nucleotides, the CDR3 is TGCACCAGCAGCCGTTATACGGGGGAAGGTACGCAGTATTTT. Its protein is CTSSRYTGEGTQYF.

The V and J genes are TRBV28 and TRBJ2-7; 8 nucleotides line up with TRBD1. This CDR3 contains 14 residues. Looked up from germline, CDR1 is MDHEN and CDR2 is SYDVKM. J lost 5 bases, V lost 5 bases, and 8 bases had no gene match. CDR3 nucleotides: TGTGCCAGCAGTGTCCAGACAGGGGCGGACGAGCAGTACTTC. This encodes CASSVQTGADEQYF.

The chain carries TRBV6-1 and TRBJ2-1, with 9 nucleotides matching TRBD2. The CDR3 length is 12 residues. Germline values: CDR1 MNHNS, CDR2 SASEGT. With V trimmed by 3 bases and J by 11 bases, 2 bases remained unmatched. CDR3 loop: CASSELAGKQFF. For the CDR3, the DNA is TGTGCCAGCAGTGAGCTAGCGGGAAAGCAGTTCTTC.

This chain uses TRBV2 with TRBJ2-5; the D gene is possibly TRBD2 (5 bases). Between the trimmed V and J ends, which lost 6 bases and 12 bases, there was a span of 14 bases. The V gene's germline CDR1 is SNHLY and CDR2 FYNNEI. CDR3 size: 11 residues. CDR3 region: CASSPGEQKYF. CDR3 nucleotide sequence: TGTGCCAGCAGCCCCGGGGAGCAAAAGTACTTC.

This chain uses TRBV6-5 with TRBJ1-5, with D possibly matching TRBD1 (5 bases). The CDR3 length is 14 residues. Germline loops: CDR1 MNHEY, CDR2 SVGAGI. V was clipped by 6 bases and J by 4 bases, with 13 bases between them. The CDR3 sequence: CASRIDSFNQPQHF. CDR3 DNA: TGTGCCAGCAGAATCGACAGTTTTAATCAGCCCCAGCATTTT.

The rearrangement joins TRBV11-1 to TRBJ2-2; TRBD1 might be the D (6 bases). CDR3 length: 14 residues. From germline, CDR1 is SGHAT and CDR2 FQDESV (reference sequence). Trimming removed 4 bases at V and 1 base at J, with 7 bases between. The CDR3 DNA is TGTGCCAGCAGCTCGGGACAGAACACCGGGGAGCTGTTTTTT. Protein product: CASSSGQNTGELFF.

The chain combines TRBV7-9 with TRBJ2-1; 11 bases line up with TRBD2. CDR1 is SEHNR and CDR2 is FQNEAQ in the germline V gene (reference sequence). CDR3 length: 16 residues. J lost 2 bases, V lost 7 bases, and 7 bases had no gene match. Written as DNA, the CDR3 is TGTGCCAGCACCCAGGGACTAGCGGCGACCTACAATGAGCAGTTCTTC. It translates to CASTQGLAATYNEQFF.

The V call is TRBV11-3, the J call TRBJ2-7; maybe TRBD2 (6 bases). The V end lost 1 base, the J end lost 3 bases, and 10 bases lay between the germline ends. Looked up from germline, CDR1 is SGHNT and CDR2 is YENEEA. The CDR3 has 14 residues. The CDR3 DNA sequence: TGTGCCAGCAGCTTAGCGGGAGTTGGCTACGAGCAGTACTTC. It translates to CASSLAGVGYEQYF.

The table lists this clone with a count of one. The chain uses TRBV29-1 and TRBJ2-1; 9 bases map to TRBD1. J lost 7 bases, V lost 4 bases, and 5 bases had no gene match. There are 13 residues in the CDR3. Per the germline V gene, CDR1 is SQVTM and CDR2 is ANQGSEA. CDR3 sequence: CSVGGQGGNEQFF. The CDR3 DNA reads as TGCAGCGTTGGGGGACAGGGAGGGAATGAGCAGTTCTTC.

The chain links TRBV19 to TRBJ1-3, with 7 bases fitting TRBD1. CDR1 and CDR2 from the germline V gene are LNHDA and SQIVND (reference sequence). The length of the CDR3 is 15 residues. The J segment lost 1 base and the V segment lost 7 bases, leaving 7 bases of the junction unmatched. For the CDR3, the DNA is TGTGCCAGTAAACGGGCGACAGGGTCTGGAAACACCATATATTTT. Amino acid sequence: CASKRATGSGNTIYF.

V and J are TRBV10-3 and TRBJ1-2; D is undetermined. The CDR3 is made up of 15 amino acids. V was shortened by 6 bases and J by 2 bases, with 16 bases between the two germline ends. Germline V gene lookup returns CDR1 ENHRY and CDR2 SYGVKD. CDR3 residues: CAISGRNEWNYGYTF. CDR3 in DNA: TGTGCCATCAGCGGGAGGAACGAATGGAACTATGGCTACACCTTC.

This sequence joins TRBV27 and TRBJ1-1, with a possible D match to TRBD1 (5 bases). This CDR3 contains 14 residues. Trimming took 7 bases from V and 3 from J, leaving 15 bases between them. Germline V CDR1 and CDR2: MNHEY, SMNVEV (reference sequence). The CDR3 loop reads CASIRTGGDTEAFF. CDR3 nucleotide sequence: TGTGCCAGCATCCGCACGGGGGGGGACACTGAAGCTTTCTTT.

The rearrangement links TRBV2 to TRBJ1-2; D unclear. The CDR3 extends over 14 amino acids. Germline V CDR1 and CDR2: SNHLY, FYNNEI. The germline V and J ends were trimmed by 0 bases and 6 bases, with 11 bases remaining between them. As DNA, the CDR3 is TGTGCCAGCAGTGAAGCCCCTCAGTCGAATGGCTACACCTTC. This gives the protein CASSEAPQSNGYTF.

This sequence joins TRBV7-8 and TRBJ2-7; tentatively, D is TRBD2 (7 bases). Deletions cut 5 bases from V and 0 bases from J, with 14 bases between. CDR3 size: 15 residues. Germline loops: CDR1 SGHVS, CDR2 FQNEAQ. CDR3 coding DNA: TGTGCCAGCAGCCCGCGGGGGCGGAGCTCCTACGAGCAGTACTTC. The encoded protein is CASSPRGRSSYEQYF.

As DNA, the CDR3 is TGTGCCACCAGCAGAGGAGGGACACAAACCTACGAGCAGTACTTC. Encoded protein: CATSRGGTQTYEQYF. J is TRBJ2-7 and V is TRBV15; a weak D match, TRBD1 (6 bases). This CDR3 spans 15 amino acids. The germline V gene encodes CDR1 LNHNV and CDR2 YYDKDF (reference sequence). Trimming removed 1 base at V and 2 bases at J, with 12 bases between.

The chain is built from TRBV10-3 and TRBJ1-2; 9 bases are shared with TRBD1. CDR3 size: 17 residues. Unmatched junction bases numbered 21, after V lost 8 bases and J lost 8 bases. Germline CDR1 is ENHRY and CDR2 is SYGVKD. CDR3 loop: CAIYPGQGKERRGGYTF. CDR3 in DNA: TGTGCCATCTACCCGGGACAGGGTAAAGAACGGAGGGGAGGCTACACCTTC.